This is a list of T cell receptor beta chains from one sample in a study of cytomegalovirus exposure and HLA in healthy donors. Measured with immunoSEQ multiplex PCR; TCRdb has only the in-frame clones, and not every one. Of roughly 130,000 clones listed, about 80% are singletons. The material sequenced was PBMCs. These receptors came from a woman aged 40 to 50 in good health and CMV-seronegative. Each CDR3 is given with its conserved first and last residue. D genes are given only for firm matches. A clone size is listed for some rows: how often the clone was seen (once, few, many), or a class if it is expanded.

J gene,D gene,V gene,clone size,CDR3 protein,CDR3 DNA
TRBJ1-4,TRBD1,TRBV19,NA,CASSPRQGLNEKLFF,TGTGCCAGTAGTCCCCGACAGGGACTCAACGAAAAACTGTTTTTT
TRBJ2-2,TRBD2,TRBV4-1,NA,CASSQAGDYEPSGELFF,TGCGCCAGCAGCCAAGCCGGGGACTACGAGCCGAGTGGGGAGCTGTTTTTT
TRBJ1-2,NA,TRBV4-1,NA,CASSQDLDFYGYTF,TGCGCCAGCAGCCAAGATCTGGACTTCTATGGCTACACCTTC
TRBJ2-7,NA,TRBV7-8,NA,CASSLVATGLFPHEQYF,TGTGCCAGCAGCTTAGTAGCCACAGGGTTATTTCCCCACGAGCAGTACTTC
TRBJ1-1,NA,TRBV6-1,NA,CASTDGGKMNTEAFF,TGTGCCAGCACAGACGGAGGGAAAATGAACACTGAAGCTTTCTTT
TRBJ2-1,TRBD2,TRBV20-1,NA,CSALGGTSRFF,TGCAGTGCCCTGGGGGGGACTAGCCGGTTCTTC
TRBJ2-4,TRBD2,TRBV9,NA,CASSGGGTNENIQYF,TGTGCCAGCAGCGGAGGTGGGACTAACGAAAACATTCAGTACTTC
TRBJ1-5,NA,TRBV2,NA,CASNLFRDNQPQHF,TGTGCCAGCAACCTTTTCAGGGACAATCAGCCCCAGCATTTT
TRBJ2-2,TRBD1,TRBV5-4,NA,CASSFDRGNTGELFF,TGTGCCAGCAGTTTTGACAGGGGGAACACCGGGGAGCTGTTTTTT
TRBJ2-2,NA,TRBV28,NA,CASGGPNTGELFF,TGTGCCAGCGGAGGGCCTAACACCGGGGAGCTGTTTTTT
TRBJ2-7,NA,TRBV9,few,CASSVEAARSYEQYF,TGTGCCAGCAGCGTAGAAGCGGCGCGCTCCTACGAGCAGTACTTC
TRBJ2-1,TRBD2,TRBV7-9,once,CASSGGLEQFF,TGTGCCAGCAGCGGGGGACTAGAGCAGTTCTTC
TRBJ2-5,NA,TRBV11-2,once,CASRRGLTGLDETQYF,TGTGCCAGCAGACGTGGGTTAACGGGATTAGATGAGACCCAGTACTTC
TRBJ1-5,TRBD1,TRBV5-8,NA,CASSLGGTGNQPQHF,TGTGCCAGCAGCTTGGGAGGGACAGGCAATCAGCCCCAGCATTTT
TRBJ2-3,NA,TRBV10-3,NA,CAIRATGDTDTQYF,TGTGCCATCAGAGCCACAGGAGACACAGATACGCAGTATTTT
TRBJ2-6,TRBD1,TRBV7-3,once,CASSPRTGVGANVLTF,TGTGCCAGCAGCCCCCGGACAGGGGTCGGGGCCAACGTCCTGACTTTC
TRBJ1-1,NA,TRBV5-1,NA,CASSQGYSAGRNTEAFF,TGCGCCAGCAGTCAAGGCTACTCGGCAGGCCGCAACACTGAAGCTTTCTTT
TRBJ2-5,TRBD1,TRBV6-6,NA,CASSRQGRRETQYF,TGTGCCAGCAGTCGACAGGGAAGGAGAGAGACCCAGTACTTC
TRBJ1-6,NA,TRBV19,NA,CASSIVGGDNSPLHF,TGTGCCAGTAGTATAGTCGGGGGTGATAATTCACCCCTCCACTTT
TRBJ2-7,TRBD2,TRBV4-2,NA,CASSLQREKFREQYF,TGTGCCAGCAGCCTTCAGCGGGAGAAATTCCGCGAGCAGTACTTC